This is a list of T cell receptor beta chains from one sample in a study of draining lymph node invasion in breast cancer. Each CDR3 protein is one row after TCRdb ran MiXCR on the bulk RNA-seq reads. The table shows 2,600 or so distinct CDR3 sequences, with about three quarters occurring only once. Material for sequencing was sorted memory Tregs from a lymph node. These receptors were collected from a female donor with luminal breast cancer. The CDR3 runs from the conserved cysteine through the conserved F or W. D genes are given only for firm matches. Size tells how often a clone was seen (once, few, many) or the class of an expanded clone, and some rows leave it out.

>once|TRBV7-2|TRBJ2-5|TRBD2
TGTGCCAGCAGCCGCGCGTCTAGCGGGGCCAGGGGGACCCAGTACTTC
CASSRASSGARGTQYF
>NA|TRBV5-1|TRBJ1-1|NA
TGCGCCAGCAGCTTGAACCCAGGGAGGAACACTGAAGCTTTCTTT
CASSLNPGRNTEAFF
>NA|TRBV15|TRBJ1-2|NA
TGTGCCACCAGCAGAGATCAAGGGGACCAGGGGTACTATGGCTACACCTTC
CATSRDQGDQGYYGYTF
>NA|TRBV6-6|TRBJ1-3|NA
TGTGCCAGCAGTAGGGGGGGGAGAGGAAACACCATATATTTT
CASSRGGRGNTIYF
>NA|TRBV7-9|TRBJ2-3|NA
TGTGCCAGCAGCTTTGGGGATACGCAGTATTTT
CASSFGDTQYF
>NA|TRBV7-3|TRBJ1-1|NA
TGTGCCAGCAGCTTAACGGGGGGTCCCGCTGAAGCTTTCTTT
CASSLTGGPAEAFF
>NA|TRBV5-1|TRBJ2-1|NA
TGCGCCAGCAGCTCGAGGGGGGGGCACTCCTACAATGAGCAGTTCTTC
CASSSRGGHSYNEQFF
>NA|TRBV9|TRBJ2-7|NA
TGTGCCAGCAGCGAACCAGGGGTTTTTGTCCACGAGCAGTACTTC
CASSEPGVFVHEQYF
>few|TRBV3-1|TRBJ2-7|TRBD2
TGTGCCAGCAGCCAAGCTGCGGGAGGCTCCTACGAGCAGTACTTC
CASSQAAGGSYEQYF
>NA|TRBV12-3/TRBV12-4|TRBJ1-5|NA
TGTGCCAGCAGCGGGCATGGGGACGGCGCGAATCAGCCCCAGCATTTT
CASSGHGDGANQPQHF
>NA|TRBV5-1|TRBJ2-1|NA
TGCGCCAGCAGCTACGCGGGCGGCCCAAATGAGCAGTTCTTC
CASSYAGGPNEQFF
>NA|TRBV19|TRBJ2-7|TRBD1
TGTGCCACCACCGGGACAGGGAGCCACGAGCAGTACTTC
CATTGTGSHEQYF
>once|TRBV5-1|TRBJ2-3|TRBD1
TGCGCCAGCAGCTTGCACGTCGGACAGGTCGGGAAAGATACGCAGTATTTT
CASSLHVGQVGKDTQYF
>NA|TRBV9|TRBJ2-1|TRBD1
TGTGCCAGCAGCCCACAGGGGGGCTTCAATGAGCAGTTCTTC
CASSPQGGFNEQFF
>NA|TRBV7-2|TRBJ2-7|NA
TGTGCCAGCAGCTTAGCTGGGGGGAGCTCCTACGAGCAGTACTTC
CASSLAGGSSYEQYF
>few|TRBV24-1|TRBJ2-5|TRBD2
TGTGCCACCAGTGATCCTGGACTAGCGGGGGATCAAGAGACCCAATACTTC
CATSDPGLAGDQETQYF
>NA|TRBV7-6|TRBJ2-3|NA
TGTGCCAGCAGCTCAGACCCGGACAGTCACACAGATACGCAGTATTTT
CASSSDPDSHTDTQYF